The clone carrying this T cell receptor beta chain was observed once. The source of the sample is a study of Siglec-9 on CD8 T cells in melanoma. The CDR3 has 17 residues. Germline trimming cut 3 bases from V and 0 bases from J; bases unmatched to any gene: 4. Germline V gives CDR1 LNHDA, CDR2 SQIVND (reference sequence). TCRdb's table, derived via immunoSEQ multiplex PCR, lists solely in-frame clones and lacks some. The table lists about 36,000 clones, roughly 80% of them singletons. The sequence was collected from a human donor in good health. The V call is TRBV19, the J call TRBJ2-7, with 14 bases identical to TRBD2. Sequencing was carried out using Siglec-9- CD8+ T cells sorted from blood. The CDR3: CASSMTSGGEISYEQYF. CDR3 bases: TGTGCCAGTAGTATGACTAGCGGGGGGGAAATCTCCTACGAGCAGTACTTC.